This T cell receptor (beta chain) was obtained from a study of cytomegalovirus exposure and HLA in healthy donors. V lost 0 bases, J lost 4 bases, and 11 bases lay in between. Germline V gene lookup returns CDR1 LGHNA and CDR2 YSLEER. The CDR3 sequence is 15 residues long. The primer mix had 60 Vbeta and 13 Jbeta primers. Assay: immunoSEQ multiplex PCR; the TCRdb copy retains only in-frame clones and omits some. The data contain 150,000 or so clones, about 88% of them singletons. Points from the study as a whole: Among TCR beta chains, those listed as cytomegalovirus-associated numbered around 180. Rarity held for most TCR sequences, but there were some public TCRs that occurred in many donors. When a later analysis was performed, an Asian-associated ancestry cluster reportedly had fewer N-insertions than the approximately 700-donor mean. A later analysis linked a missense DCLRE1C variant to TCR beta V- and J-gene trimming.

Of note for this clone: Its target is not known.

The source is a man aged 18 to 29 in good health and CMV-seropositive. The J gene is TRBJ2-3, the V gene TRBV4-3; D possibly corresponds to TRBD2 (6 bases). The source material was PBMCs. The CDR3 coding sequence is TGCGCCAGCAGCCAAGATATAACTAGCCCAGATACGCAGTATTTT. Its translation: CASSQDITSPDTQYF.